Listed below are T cell receptor beta chains from one sample, sequenced in a study of shared clonotypes between healthy human individuals. Generated by immunoSEQ multiplex PCR, the TCRdb table keeps only in-frame clones and is missing some. The sample lists roughly 2.5 million clones; around 90% were seen once. The sample taken for sequencing was naive CD4+ T cells sorted from blood. These receptor sequences come from a man between 18 and 35 years old in good health. The CDR3 runs from the conserved cysteine through the conserved F or W. Fields, in order: V gene, CDR3 length, J gene, CDR3 protein.

TRBV5-1	13	TRBJ2-5	CASSLGGGETQYF
TRBV19	13	TRBJ2-3	CASRQSLTDTQYF
TRBV7-9	13	TRBJ2-7	CASSLEGTYEQYF
TRBV10-1	14	TRBJ2-5	CASSESGGRETQYF
TRBV2	13	TRBJ2-2	CASNRGNTGELFF
TRBV2	11	TRBJ2-7	CASQRVLEQYF
TRBV7-6	14	TRBJ2-3	CASSTRQGADTQYF
TRBV6-1	13	TRBJ2-7	CASRQPGIWGQYF
TRBV18	13	TRBJ2-1	CASRTGVGGGQFF
TRBV27	17	TRBJ2-7	CASSSTLPTSGAYEQYF
TRBV5-1	15	TRBJ2-7	CASTGTGMPSYEQYF
TRBV4-1	16	TRBJ2-1	CASSQAPGLGYNEQFF
TRBV5-1	14	TRBJ2-1	CASCRQESYNEQFF
TRBV5-4	14	TRBJ2-2	CASSLLQGTGELFF
TRBV5-4	15	TRBJ1-1	CASSREGARETEAFF
TRBV29-1	14	TRBJ2-3	CSAAKGGPTDTQYF
TRBV15	14	TRBJ2-7	CATSRDYGTYEQYF
TRBV19	16	TRBJ2-2	CASSTGLAGGTGELFF
TRBV9	18	TRBJ2-3	CASSVGLGGGSSTDTQYF
TRBV18	17	TRBJ2-1	CASSVRTGTRSYNEQFF
TRBV5-1	15	TRBJ1-6	CASSPGGQAHSPLHF
TRBV11-1	15	TRBJ2-5	CASSLARGTQETQYF
TRBV6-5	14	TRBJ1-1	CASSYLQGTPEAFF
TRBV6-5	14	TRBJ2-1	CASSSGQGAIEQFF
TRBV11-2	18	TRBJ2-7	CASSLLSLAATRSYEQYF
TRBV7-9	16	TRBJ1-5	CASSLGSASGNQPQHF
TRBV5-1	17	TRBJ2-7	CASSFIPDSLISYEQYF
TRBV6-5	14	TRBJ1-1	CASSYSSVNTEAFF
TRBV12-5	13	TRBJ1-5	CASGLGQYQPQHF
TRBV5-1	14	TRBJ2-1	CASSFRLAGTEQFF
TRBV11-2	17	TRBJ2-3	CASSSMTSGGSTDTQYF
TRBV10-2	15	TRBJ2-7	CASSPGTRGPKEQYF
TRBV6-6	13	TRBJ1-2	CATTRDSYYGYTF
TRBV30	15	TRBJ1-2	CAWSVLLRSSYGYTF
TRBV6-5	14	TRBJ1-2	CASSPRDRPYGYTF
TRBV2	13	TRBJ1-5	CASMGDSNQPQHF
TRBV7-2	12	TRBJ2-7	CASSYTTYEQYF
TRBV30	14	TRBJ1-1	CAWSGLVKGTEAFF
TRBV5-1	14	TRBJ1-4	CASSSGQHNEKLFF
TRBV20-1	11	TRBJ2-7	CSADRIYEQYF
TRBV10-3	12	TRBJ1-1	CAISERAGGAFF
TRBV4-1	14	TRBJ1-1	CASSQGHDNTEAFF
TRBV30	16	TRBJ2-4	CAWSVGGAPTKNIQYF
TRBV7-2	12	TRBJ2-7	CASSLVPYEQYF
TRBV28	15	TRBJ2-7	CASSRLAGNSYEQYF
TRBV20-1	11	TRBJ2-7	CSARGDYEQYF
TRBV7-2	14	TRBJ2-1	CASSLGDWDNEQFF
TRBV5-1	15	TRBJ2-3	CASSGARGMPDTQYF
TRBV7-2	16	TRBJ2-2	CASHDTGGLSTGELFF
TRBV11-2	15	TRBJ2-3	CASSLSGRATDTQYF
TRBV6-5	13	TRBJ2-3	CASSPPGTDTQYF
TRBV5-1	14	TRBJ2-3	CASTVGTSTDTQYF
TRBV19	15	TRBJ2-1	CASIRTSGSYNEQFF
TRBV6-5	15	TRBJ1-5	CASIYRQTCNQPQHF
TRBV28	13	TRBJ1-3	CASTNGVRNTIYF